Listed here are 16 T cell receptor beta chains from one sample, sequenced in a study of control samples from healthy donors and cancer patients. The protocol was immunoSEQ multiplex PCR, while the TCRdb copy is restricted to in-frame clones and leaves out a portion. The sample consists of approximately 90,000 clones, approximately 86% of them appearing once. Material for sequencing was blood. These receptors came from a man aged 25 to 40 in good health.

Points on this clone: This is likely a read error, given that the CDR3 carries no conserved phenylalanine or tryptophan at its end. The chain combines TRBV9 with TRBJ1-2, with a possible D match to TRBD1 (5 bases). The CDR3 is 16 residues long. The V gene's germline CDR1 is SGDLS and CDR2 YYNGEE. Trimming removed 1 base from V and 4 bases from J, with 17 bases in between. The CDR3 DNA is TGTGCCAGCAGCGTAACAACCCTGACAGATCCCTATGGCTACACCCTC. Protein product: CASSVTTLTDPYGYTL.

The rearrangement joins TRBV5-5 to TRBJ2-7; D unclear. V lost 2 bases to trimming and J lost 1 base, with 10 bases between them. Germline assignment: CDR1 SGHKS and CDR2 YYEKEE (reference sequence). This CDR3 has 14 residues. This CDR3 reads CASSLGQLSYEQYF. The CDR3 DNA reads TGTGCCAGCAGCTTAGGCCAGCTTTCCTACGAGCAGTACTTC.

V gene TRBV2 combines with J gene TRBJ2-5; D might be TRBD1 or TRBD2, each matching 6 bases. From germline, CDR1 is SNHLY and CDR2 FYNNEI. V lost 7 bases to trimming and J lost 5 bases, with 14 bases between them. This CDR3 spans 13 amino acids. In nucleotides, the CDR3 is TGTGCCAGCACCGTGGAGGGGGTGGAGACCCAGTACTTC. Translating it yields CASTVEGVETQYF.

The chain carries TRBV7-9 and TRBJ1-1; no clear D. Germline CDR1 and CDR2: SEHNR and FQNEAQ (reference sequence). V was trimmed by 3 bases and J by 5 bases, leaving 10 bases between them. This CDR3 is built from 13 residues. Written as DNA, the CDR3 is TGTGCCAGCAGCTTTAATGCGAATACTGAAGCTTTCTTT. Encoded protein: CASSFNANTEAFF.

This clone was detected once. The rearrangement links TRBV19 to TRBJ2-3; 9 bases are a match to TRBD1. The CDR3 is 15 amino acids. The trim removed 5 bases at V and 4 bases at J, leaving 7 bases unmatched. Germline assignment: CDR1 LNHDA and CDR2 SQIVND (reference sequence). The CDR3 protein is CASSDRDRASDTQYF. CDR3 nucleotide sequence: TGTGCCAGTAGTGACCGGGACAGGGCGTCAGATACGCAGTATTTT.

CDR3 DNA sequence: TGTGCCAGCTCCCACGACAGGTCCTCTGGAAACACCATATATTTT. This translates into CASSHDRSSGNTIYF. V is TRBV18 and J is TRBJ1-3; possible D gene TRBD1, 6 bases. The germline V gene has CDR1 KGHSH and CDR2 LQKENI. V was pared by 6 bases and J by 0 bases, with 12 bases between. The CDR3 is made up of 15 amino acids. Complete variable domain (other parts from reference TRBV18 and TRBJ1-3): NAGVMQNPRHLVRRRGQEARLRCSPMKGHSHVYWYRQLPEEGLKFMVYLQKENIIDESGMPKERFSAEFPKEGPSILRIQQVVRGDSAAYFCASSHDRSSGNTIYFGEGSWLTVV.

This chain uses TRBV7-2 with TRBJ2-3; 11 positions match TRBD2. This CDR3 is built from 18 residues. V was pared by 1 base and J by 0 bases, with 6 bases of the junction left unmatched. Per the germline V gene, CDR1 is SGHTA and CDR2 is FQGNSA. CDR3 amino acids: CASSLGLAGGVSTDTQYF. As DNA, the CDR3 is TGTGCCAGCAGCTTAGGGCTAGCGGGGGGCGTTAGCACAGATACGCAGTATTTT. Full variable domain (remainder filled in from reference TRBV7-2 and TRBJ2-3): GAGVSQSPSNKVTEKGKDVELRCDPISGHTALYWYRQSLGQGLEFLIYFQGNSAPDKSGLPSDRFSAERTGGSVSTLTIQRTQQEDSAVYLCASSLGLAGGVSTDTQYFGPGTRLTVL.

The chain is built from TRBV5-4 and TRBJ1-2; maybe TRBD1 (6 bases). The CDR3 is 15 residues long. V lost 0 bases and J 2 bases, leaving 11 bases between the germline ends. Germline V gene sequence: CDR1 SGHNT, CDR2 YYREEE (reference sequence). DNA of the CDR3: TGTGCCAGCAGCTTGGTAATGGGGGGCAACTATGGCTACACCTTC. Amino acids: CASSLVMGGNYGYTF.

The chain employs TRBV18 and TRBJ1-1; D gene uncertain. Germline assignment: CDR1 KGHSH and CDR2 LQKENI. Trimming removed 3 bases at V and 1 base at J, with 12 bases between. The CDR3 runs 15 residues. The CDR3 DNA reads TGTGCCAGCTCACCGCGTAAGAGCCCGAACACTGAAGCTTTCTTT. It yields the protein CASSPRKSPNTEAFF. Together with reference TRBV18 and TRBJ1-1, the CDR3 gives the full variable domain: NAGVMQNPRHLVRRRGQEARLRCSPMKGHSHVYWYRQLPEEGLKFMVYLQKENIIDESGMPKERFSAEFPKEGPSILRIQQVVRGDSAAYFCASSPRKSPNTEAFFGQGTRLTVV.

The chain joins TRBV30 to TRBJ1-2; 7 nucleotides agree with TRBD1. The CDR3 contains 12 residues. Trimming cost V 3 bases and J 4 bases; bases outside gene matches: 2. Germline CDR1 is GTSNPN and CDR2 is SVGIG (reference sequence). CDR3 in amino acids: CAWSDRAYGYTF. The CDR3 bases are TGTGCCTGGAGCGACAGGGCCTATGGCTACACCTTC.

V and J are TRBV5-4 and TRBJ2-3; possible D gene TRBD1, 6 bases. The CDR3 runs 13 residues. V lost 0 bases to trimming and J lost 4 bases, with 6 bases between them. The germline CDR1 and CDR2 sequences are SGHNT and YYREEE (reference sequence). The CDR3 bases are TGTGCCAGCAGCTTGGACAGGGCAGATACGCAGTATTTT. This encodes CASSLDRADTQYF.

This chain joins TRBV6-1 and TRBJ2-6, with D uncertain. The germline gives CDR1 MNHNS, CDR2 SASEGT. This CDR3 comprises 16 residues. V lost 2 bases and J lost 1, with 9 bases in between. CDR3 sequence (DNA): TGTGCCAGCAGTGAATGGTCAGGTTCTGGGGCCAACGTCCTGACTTTC. It codes for CASSEWSGSGANVLTF.

The chain is built from TRBV19 and TRBJ2-3; D is uncertain. The CDR3 length is 12 residues. Trimming removed 6 bases from V and 0 bases from J, with 4 bases in between. The V gene's germline CDR1 is LNHDA and CDR2 SQIVND (reference sequence). The CDR3 region has the DNA TGTGCCAGTAGAAGGAGCACAGATACGCAGTATTTT. Its translation: CASRRSTDTQYF. The full variable domain, with the rest looked up from reference TRBV19 and TRBJ2-3, is DGGITQSPKYLFRKEGQNVTLSCEQNLNHDAMYWYRQDPGQGLRLIYYSQIVNDFQKGDIAEGYSVSREKKESFPLTVTSAQKNPTAFYLCASRRSTDTQYFGPGTRLTVL.

The gene calls are TRBV12-5 and TRBJ2-1; D call uncertain. Germline loops: CDR1 LGHNT, CDR2 FRNRAP. CDR3 size: 13 residues. The V end was cut by 7 bases, the J end by 0 bases, with 7 bases between. This CDR3 is CASVQYSYNEQFF. The DNA of the CDR3 is TGTGCTAGTGTTCAATACTCCTACAATGAGCAGTTCTTC.

This chain joins TRBV19 and TRBJ1-2; no clear D gene. Germline values: CDR1 LNHDA, CDR2 SQIVND (reference sequence). This CDR3 is 12 amino acids long. Trimming took 3 bases from V and 4 from J, leaving 6 bases between them. Here the CDR3 reads CASSIDGYGYTF. The CDR3 nucleotides read TGTGCCAGTAGTATCGATGGCTATGGCTACACCTTC.

This clone was counted only a few times. This chain connects TRBV30 to TRBJ1-2; no definite D call. CDR1 and CDR2 (germline): GTSNPN, SVGIG (reference sequence). The CDR3 sequence is 12 residues long. V dropped 3 bases and J dropped 2 bases, with 7 bases sitting between them. The CDR3 protein is CAWRERNYGYTF. The CDR3 bases are TGTGCCTGGAGGGAACGAAACTATGGCTACACCTTC.